Sequencing of this T cell receptor (beta chain) was carried out in a study of blood T cell repertoires in COVID-19. Germline V gene sequence: CDR1 MNHEY, CDR2 SVGAGI. V lost 6 bases and J 3 bases, leaving 15 bases between the germline ends. CDR3 length: 14 residues. Per the original methods: Amplification from reference gene primers served as the basis for estimated nucleated cell counts. Produced via immunoSEQ multiplex PCR; TCRdb's table is partial and in-frame only. The DNA was the basis for D and trimming; V, J and clone size are from that table. In the table there are over 100,000 clones, about 80% of which are singletons.

This TCR derives from a woman of 80 years or more with active or convalescent COVID-19. Sequencing was carried out using peripheral blood. This sequence joins TRBV6-5 and TRBJ2-7; D call uncertain. CDR3 nucleotides: TGTGCCAGCAGCCCGCAACAGATAGGCTACGAGCAGTACTTC. Protein product: CASSPQQIGYEQYF.